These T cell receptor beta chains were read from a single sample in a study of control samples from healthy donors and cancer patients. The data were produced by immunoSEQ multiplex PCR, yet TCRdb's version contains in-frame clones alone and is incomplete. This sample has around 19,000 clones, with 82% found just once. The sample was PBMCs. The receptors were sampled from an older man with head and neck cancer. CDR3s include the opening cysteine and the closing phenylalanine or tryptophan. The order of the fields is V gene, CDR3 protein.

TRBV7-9	CASSPLSAVTNEQFF
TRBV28	CASKTPAGGPYNEQFF
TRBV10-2	CASSEPRRGSTDTQYF
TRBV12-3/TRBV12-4	CASSTGMDTEAFF
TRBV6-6	CASSYGTGVNNSPLHF
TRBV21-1	CASSSPGQSYEQYF
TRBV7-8	CASSSPGQGPNEQFF
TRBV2	CASSDRVLEQYF
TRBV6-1	CASSETSRGKTQYF
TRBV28	CASTLHYEQYF
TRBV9	CASSVTDGPGAYGYTF
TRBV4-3	CASSQDVVSGRGNEQFF
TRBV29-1	CSVVTGARETQYF
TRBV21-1	CASSNLQGGTDTQYF
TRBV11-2	CASSLVPETQYF
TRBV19	CASSIETRVNTEAFF
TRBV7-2	CASSLVAGITEAFF
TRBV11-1	CASSLATSGDPTQYF
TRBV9	CASSAPNSGNTIYF
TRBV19	CASSTGRWEKLFF